Following are 21 T cell receptor beta chains from one sample sequenced in a study of memory CD4+ T cells and cytomegalovirus serostatus. The sort gate was single viable CD3+CD4+CD8-CD45RO+ cells for memory CD4+ T cells. Here immunoSEQ multiplex PCR was the method, and the copy in TCRdb shows in-frame clones only, minus some. In the table there are under 100,000 clones, around 80% of which are singletons. The specimen was memory CD4+ T cells from blood. These receptors all stem from an adult in good health and CMV-seronegative.

The chain uses TRBV5-4 and TRBJ2-2; D may be TRBD2 (6 bases). V shed 4 bases and J shed 8 bases, with 12 bases lying between them. The length of the CDR3 is 13 residues. Germline V gene sequence: CDR1 SGHNT, CDR2 YYREEE (reference sequence). The CDR3 loop reads CASSRRGAGELFF. The CDR3 bases are TGTGCCAGCAGCAGGCGGGGCGCAGGGGAGCTGTTTTTT.

Comment on this clone: The junction differs from germline at one of its ends, possibly a read error. Other DNA sequences within the sample encode an identical CDR3. The V and J genes are TRBV5-1 and TRBJ1-1; 9 nucleotides match TRBD1. The CDR3 is made up of 15 amino acids. Germline V gene sequence: CDR1 SGHRS, CDR2 YFSETQ. CDR3 sequence: CASSWGQGANTEAFF. The CDR3 DNA reads as TGCGCCAGTAGCTGGGGACAGGGAGCGAACACTGAAGCTTTCTTT.

The V and J genes are TRBV7-3 and TRBJ2-2, with no clear D. The length of the CDR3 is 15 residues. V lost 0 bases and J lost 4, with 9 bases in between. Germline-derived CDR1 and CDR2 are SGHTA and FQGTGA. This chain's CDR3 is CASSLTKESTGELFF. CDR3 nucleotide sequence: TGTGCCAGCAGCTTAACCAAAGAAAGCACCGGGGAGCTGTTTTTT.

The chain couples TRBV10-3 to TRBJ1-1; no reliable D call. The CDR3 covers 15 residues. CDR1 and CDR2 from the germline V gene are ENHRY and SYGVKD. V was cut by 0 bases and J by 1 base, with 9 bases left in between. This chain's CDR3 is CAISESPSRNTEAFF. The DNA of the CDR3 is TGTGCCATCAGTGAGTCCCCGTCTAGGAACACTGAAGCTTTCTTT.

This sequence joins TRBV6-5 and TRBJ2-1; possible D gene TRBD1, 6 bases. CDR3 length: 15 residues. Germline V gives CDR1 MNHEY, CDR2 SVGAGI. Trimming removed 4 bases at V and 8 bases at J, with 18 bases between. The DNA of the CDR3 is TGTGCCAGCAGTTTCAGCGGACAGCCATGGGATGAGCAGTTCTTC. It yields the protein CASSFSGQPWDEQFF.

The rearrangement links TRBV30 to TRBJ2-3; 9 bases fit TRBD2. Losses at the gene ends were 2 bases for V and 0 bases for J; bases not matched to a gene: 3. The CDR3 has 15 residues. Germline V gene sequence: CDR1 GTSNPN, CDR2 SVGIG (reference sequence). The chain's CDR3 is CAWSRAGGSTDTQYF. The DNA for the CDR3 is TGTGCCTGGAGTCGAGCGGGGGGTAGCACAGATACGCAGTATTTT.

J is TRBJ1-1 and V is TRBV5-1, with a tentative D call TRBD1 (6 bases). V gave up 4 bases and J gave up 3 bases, with 13 bases separating them. The length of the CDR3 is 14 residues. From germline, CDR1 is SGHRS and CDR2 YFSETQ. The CDR3 loop is CASSIQGMDTEAFF. The DNA of the CDR3 is TGCGCCAGCAGCATTCAGGGGATGGACACTGAAGCTTTCTTT.

The chain links TRBV25-1 to TRBJ1-1; D is perhaps TRBD1 (6 bases). From germline, CDR1 is MGHDK and CDR2 SYGVNS. The CDR3 is 13 amino acids. V shed 5 bases and J shed 1 base, with 8 bases lying between them. The DNA for the CDR3 is TGTGCCAGCAGTCCCAGGGGGAACACTGAAGCTTTCTTT. This sequence encodes CASSPRGNTEAFF.

The chain couples TRBV2 to TRBJ1-3; D unresolved. Germline V CDR1 and CDR2: SNHLY, FYNNEI. This CDR3 has 14 amino acids. The ends were cut back, 7 bases at V and 0 bases at J, with 10 bases in the middle. The CDR3 protein is CASTTGHSGNTIYF. DNA of the CDR3: TGTGCCAGCACAACTGGCCACTCTGGAAACACCATATATTTT.

The chain carries TRBV9 and TRBJ1-2, with unresolved D. The CDR3 has 15 residues. Trimming took 0 bases from V and 4 from J, leaving 13 bases between them. Germline CDR1 SGDLS, CDR2 YYNGEE. CDR3 protein: CASSVVGKSGYGYTF. The CDR3 DNA is TGTGCCAGCAGCGTAGTCGGAAAAAGTGGCTATGGCTACACCTTC.

This clone was counted a few times. The rearrangement links TRBV30 to TRBJ2-1; no reliable D call. The CDR3 runs 13 residues. Trimming stripped 5 bases from V and 7 bases from J, with 15 bases between. In germline, CDR1 is GTSNPN, CDR2 SVGIG (reference sequence). CDR3 protein: CAWATSFWNEQFF. The CDR3 DNA is TGTGCCTGGGCGACTTCTTTTTGGAATGAGCAGTTCTTC. Full variable domain (missing parts from reference TRBV30 and TRBJ2-1): SQTIHQWPATLVQPVGSPLSLECTVEGTSNPNLYWYRQAAGRGLQLLFYSVGIGQISSEVPQNLSASRPQDRQFILSSKKLLLSDSGFYLCAWATSFWNEQFFGPGTRLTVL.

The rearrangement links TRBV25-1 to TRBJ1-2, with 9 nucleotides matching TRBD1. V trimming: 1 base; J trimming: 5 bases; junction bases outside the gene matches: 5. Germline V gene data show CDR1 as MGHDK and CDR2 as SYGVNS. The CDR3 has 15 residues. As DNA, the CDR3 is TGTGCCAGCAGTGAATTAGAACAGGGGGCATATGGCTACACCTTC. Translating it yields CASSELEQGAYGYTF.

This clone appeared once. This sequence joins TRBV5-1 and TRBJ2-3; D is possibly TRBD1 or TRBD2 (6 bases each). CDR1 SGHRS and CDR2 YFSETQ come from the germline V gene. The V gene lost 3 bases and the J gene lost 0 bases, with 8 bases spanning the gap. This CDR3 is built from 14 residues. CDR3 amino acids: CASSSGASTDTQYF. The DNA of the CDR3 is TGCGCCAGCAGCTCGGGGGCTAGCACAGATACGCAGTATTTT.

CDR3 residues: CASSVEASNTGELFF. The CDR3 region has the DNA TGTGCCAGCAGCGTAGAAGCCTCGAACACCGGGGAGCTGTTTTTT. V gene TRBV9 combines with J gene TRBJ2-2; D not certain. The CDR3 sequence is 15 residues long. CDR1 and CDR2 from the germline V gene are SGDLS and YYNGEE. Trimming removed 0 bases from V and 0 bases from J, with 6 bases in between.

V usage is TRBV5-1 and J usage is TRBJ2-3, with D uncertain. CDR3 length: 15 residues. CDR1 is SGHRS, CDR2 YFSETQ, per germline. V lost 1 base and J 2 bases, leaving 11 bases between the germline ends. The chain's CDR3 is CASSLPALDTDTQYF. Written as DNA, the CDR3 is TGCGCCAGCAGCTTGCCGGCCCTGGACACAGATACGCAGTATTTT.

The chain is built from TRBV4-2 and TRBJ2-1; TRBD1 matches at 9 bases. The CDR3 spans 17 residues. V was clipped by 2 bases and J by 8 bases; unmatched bases: 13. Germline loops: CDR1 LGHNA, CDR2 YNFKEQ. The CDR3 here is CASSQSPAGQGLHEQFF. CDR3 in DNA: TGTGCCAGCAGCCAAAGTCCGGCGGGACAGGGTCTACATGAGCAGTTCTTC.

The V and J genes are TRBV6-5 and TRBJ1-3; TRBD1 agrees at 7 bases. Unmatched junction bases numbered 8, after V lost 2 bases and J lost 4 bases. The CDR3 covers 16 residues. The germline V gene encodes CDR1 MNHEY and CDR2 SVGAGI. CDR3 in DNA: TGTGCCAGCAGTTACGGAGGGGGCGAGCGAGGAAACACCATATATTTT. This gives the protein CASSYGGGERGNTIYF.

V is TRBV7-2 and J is TRBJ1-3; a weak D match, TRBD1 (5 bases). V was cut by 7 bases and J by 4 bases, with 17 bases left in between. CDR1 is SGHTA, CDR2 FQGNSA, per germline. The CDR3 has 15 residues. CDR3 DNA: TGTGCCAGCACCCCCCTTGGGGCGGGGGGAAACACCATATATTTT. Translating gives CASTPLGAGGNTIYF.

The V and J genes are TRBV27 and TRBJ2-7; TRBD1 matches 10 bases. V shed 0 bases and J 6 bases; nucleotides not matched to a gene: 11. The germline V gene has CDR1 MNHEY and CDR2 SMNVEV (reference sequence). This CDR3 contains 17 residues. The CDR3, as DNA: TGTGCCAGCAGTTTATCCTATAGATGGGACAGGGGTGGCGAGCAGTACTTC. Encoded protein: CASSLSYRWDRGGEQYF.

The chain links TRBV7-9 to TRBJ2-3, with 14 bases that match TRBD2. The CDR3 has 19 residues. J gave up 8 bases and V 4 bases, and 17 bases lay outside the gene matches. Looked up from germline, CDR1 is SEHNR and CDR2 is FQNEAQ (reference sequence). CDR3 coding DNA: TGTGCCAGCAGCTCCGGACTAGCGGGGGGCCAGCTCTTGGTGGTTACGCAGTATTTT. Translation gives CASSSGLAGGQLLVVTQYF.

The chain is built from TRBV6-6 and TRBJ1-3; 7 bases are a match to TRBD1. The germline CDR1 and CDR2 sequences are MNHNY and SVGAGI (reference sequence). Germline trimming cut 5 bases from V and 4 bases from J; bases unmatched to any gene: 5. CDR3 length equals 14 residues. The CDR3 sequence is CASSTGTVGNTIYF. For the CDR3, the DNA is TGTGCCAGCAGTACGGGGACAGTCGGAAACACCATATATTTT.